This T cell receptor (beta chain) was recovered during a study of regulatory T cells in long-lasting Graves disease. Study-level information: Persistence in Graves' disease denoted antithyroid drug use beyond 5 years alongside positive TSH receptor antibodies. Overall study results and limits: Lower TCR diversity characterized persistent Graves' patients relative to newly diagnosed patients.

Time point noted: persistent/refractory GD, antithyroid drugs over 5 years with positive TRAb. Researchers made the TCR library from RNA that was extracted from PBMCs. The CDR3 is 16 residues long. V shed 5 bases, J shed 6 bases, and the junction held 12 bases outside the gene matches. Investigators prepared the TCR beta libraries by applying iRepertoire HTBI primers and Arm-PCR of CDR3 regions. TCRdb re-analysed the multiplex PCR reads in MiXCR, keeping a single row per CDR3 protein. The repertoire holds 430,000 or so distinct CDR3 sequences, with around 20% as singletons. This clonotype was seen only a few times. The antigen is unknown.

This TCR derives from a female donor with Graves disease. The chain has TRBV12-3 or TRBV12-4 and TRBJ1-1; TRBD1 agrees at 10 bases. Specimen: peripheral blood mononuclear cells (PBMCs), collected when the disease was refractory, from a patient treated with antithyroid drugs. The CDR3 DNA reads as TGTGCCAGCAGTACCCCCGGGACAGGGGTCTCCCCTGAAGCTTTCTTT. Protein sequence: CASSTPGTGVSPEAFF.